Each of the 28 T cell receptor beta chains below was sequenced from the same sample in a study of shared clonotypes between healthy human individuals. TCRdb keeps only in-frame clones here, not all; method: immunoSEQ multiplex PCR. The sample consists of more than 550,000 clones, about two thirds of them appearing once. The specimen sequenced was memory CD4+ T cells sorted from blood. Stated subset: CD45RA-negative fraction. All receptors come from a woman in her twenties or thirties in good health.

Details on this clone: This may stem from a read error, because a much larger clone lies one nucleotide away. Other nucleotide sequences in the sample specify the same CDR3. The V and J genes are TRBV5-1 and TRBJ2-3; D uncertain. This CDR3 is 12 amino acids long. Germline lookup yields CDR1 SGHRS and CDR2 YFSETQ. Between the trimmed V and J ends, which lost 1 base and 0 bases, there was a span of 0 bases. CDR3 coding DNA: TGCGCCAGCAGCTTGAGCACAGATACGCAGTATTTT. Amino acids: CASSLSTDTQYF.

Notes on this clone: This sample also contains other DNA sequences that code for the same CDR3. The rearrangement joins TRBV28 to TRBJ2-1; unclear D gene. There are 12 residues in the CDR3. Trimming removed 6 bases from V and 2 bases from J, with 5 bases in between. CDR1 is MDHEN and CDR2 is SYDVKM in the germline V gene. The CDR3 bases are TGTGCCAGCAGCCTGACCTACAATGAGCAGTTCTTC. Translation gives CASSLTYNEQFF.

V gene TRBV5-1 combines with J gene TRBJ2-1, with TRBD2 identical over 7 bases. The CDR3 sequence is 16 residues long. The V segment lost 4 bases and the J segment 3 bases; nucleotides outside the gene matches: 10. Germline lookup yields CDR1 SGHRS and CDR2 YFSETQ. The CDR3 DNA sequence: TGCGCCAGCAGCAGCCAGGGCGCGGGGGTCTACAATGAGCAGTTCTTC. Translating it yields CASSSQGAGVYNEQFF. The variable domain in full, completed from reference TRBV5-1 and TRBJ2-1, reads KAGVTQTPRYLIKTRGQQVTLSCSPISGHRSVSWYQQTPGQGLQFLFEYFSETQRNKGNFPGRFSGRQFSNSRSEMNVSTLELGDSALYLCASSSQGAGVYNEQFFGPGTRLTVL.

The V gene is TRBV7-9, the J gene TRBJ2-7, with 9 bases lining up with TRBD2. The CDR3 sequence is 14 residues long. Per the germline V gene, CDR1 is SEHNR and CDR2 is FQNEAQ (reference sequence). Trimming removed 5 bases from V and 2 bases from J; junction bases left unmatched: 4. CDR3 nucleotides: TGTGCCAGCAGCCGTAGCGGGGGTCCCTACGAGCAGTACTTC. Translating it yields CASSRSGGPYEQYF.

To note about this clone: This same CDR3 is encoded by further DNA sequences in the sample. The chain links TRBV5-4 to TRBJ2-3, with 11 nucleotides matching TRBD2. The V and J ends lost 2 bases and 3 bases, in that order; junction bases with no gene match: 5. CDR1 SGHNT and CDR2 YYREEE come from the germline V gene (reference sequence). The CDR3 consists of 16 residues. The CDR3 coding sequence is TGTGCCAGCAGCTTCCGACTAGCGGGAACGACAGATACGCAGTATTTT. This encodes CASSFRLAGTTDTQYF.

The V and J genes are TRBV29-1 and TRBJ1-2; D might be TRBD1 (5 bases). The V gene lost 7 bases and the J gene lost 4 bases, with 16 bases spanning the gap. CDR1 and CDR2 from the germline V gene are SQVTM and ANQGSEA. The CDR3 spans 13 residues. In DNA form, the CDR3 reads TGCAGCGCCCGCCACCGGGACCCCTATGGCTACACCTTC. It encodes CSARHRDPYGYTF.

The chain uses TRBV29-1 and TRBJ2-3; D remains ambiguous. This CDR3 is 10 amino acids long. Germline loops: CDR1 SQVTM, CDR2 ANQGSEA. Trimming stripped 5 bases from V and 6 bases from J, with 6 bases between. CDR3 nucleotide sequence: TGCAGCGTTCGTCTGGATACGCAGTATTTT. Its protein is CSVRLDTQYF.

This rearrangement joins TRBV10-3 to TRBJ2-7; TRBD2 aligns across 9 bases. Germline-derived CDR1 and CDR2 are ENHRY and SYGVKD. The trim removed 0 bases at V and 2 bases at J, leaving 2 bases unmatched. The CDR3 covers 15 residues. The DNA for the CDR3 is TGTGCCATCAGTGAGTCCGCGGGAGGGCCCTACGAGCAGTACTTC. Residues: CAISESAGGPYEQYF.

Of note for this clone: The same CDR3 can be traced to other DNA sequences in this sample. The CDR3 region has the DNA TGCGCCAGCAGCCAAGAAGGGGACGGACCCTACGAGCAGTACTTC. Translated: CASSQEGDGPYEQYF. The rearrangement uses TRBV4-1 and TRBJ2-7; either TRBD1 or TRBD2 may supply D (5 bases each). V lost 0 bases and J 2 bases, leaving 11 bases between the germline ends. The germline V gene encodes CDR1 MGHRA and CDR2 YSYEKL. The CDR3 consists of 15 residues.

Comment on this clone: One end of the junction varies from germline; a read error may be responsible. The chain carries TRBV11-3 and TRBJ1-2, with D possibly being TRBD1 (5 bases). The germline gives CDR1 SGHNT, CDR2 YENEEA. The CDR3 contains 16 residues. CDR3 nucleotides: TGCGCCAGCAGCCAAGATCTTGTTGGGGGAGGGGATGGCTACACCTTC. Its translation is CASSQDLVGGGDGYTF.

The chain combines TRBV6-7 with TRBJ2-7; D is ambiguous. TRBV6-7 is an open reading frame whose function is uncertain. The V gene lost 7 bases and the J gene lost 9 bases, with 31 bases spanning the gap. The CDR3 runs 17 residues. The CDR3 here is CASTNEAVGQLTTRQYF. As DNA, the CDR3 is TGTGCCAGCACAAATGAGGCCGTAGGTCAGCTAACTACGAGGCAGTACTTC.

The chain links TRBV5-1 to TRBJ2-3; 10 bases are shared with TRBD2. Looked up from germline, CDR1 is SGHRS and CDR2 is YFSETQ. This CDR3 spans 16 amino acids. Unmatched junction bases numbered 10, after V lost 5 bases and J lost 4 bases. The CDR3 DNA is TGCGCCAGCAGAACCCCTAGCGGGAGTAACGCAGATACGCAGTATTTT. Encoded protein: CASRTPSGSNADTQYF.

This chain connects TRBV5-1 to TRBJ2-7; D gene ambiguous. Trimming took off 3 bases at V and 12 bases at J, with 19 bases between the two ends. The CDR3 sequence is 13 residues long. Looked up from germline, CDR1 is SGHRS and CDR2 is YFSETQ. CDR3 loop: CASSSFDLAHRYF. The CDR3 coding sequence is TGCGCCAGCAGCTCGTTTGACTTGGCGCATCGGTACTTC.

This chain uses TRBV29-1 with TRBJ1-1, with a possible D match to TRBD1 (5 bases). The CDR3 is 14 amino acids. With 3 bases removed from V and 4 bases from J, the gap between germline ends came to 15 bases. Germline V gene lookup returns CDR1 SQVTM and CDR2 ANQGSEA. This CDR3 is CSVELGLGATEAFF. The CDR3 DNA reads TGCAGCGTTGAGCTGGGGCTAGGAGCCACTGAAGCTTTCTTT.

The rearrangement joins TRBV27 to TRBJ2-1; D gene uncertain. From germline, CDR1 is MNHEY and CDR2 SMNVEV (reference sequence). The CDR3 loop spans 16 amino acids. Trimming left V 5 bases short and J 0 bases short, with 14 bases between. The CDR3 loop reads CASSGPTVVSYNEQFF. DNA of the CDR3: TGTGCCAGCAGTGGCCCCACTGTCGTCTCCTACAATGAGCAGTTCTTC.

With respect to this clone: This same CDR3 is encoded by further DNA sequences in the sample. V and J are TRBV18 and TRBJ2-2; TRBD1 is a possible D gene (5 bases). Germline CDR1 KGHSH, CDR2 LQKENI. The V and J ends lost 3 bases and 0 bases respectively, with 8 bases between them. The CDR3 loop spans 15 amino acids. The CDR3 reads CASSPDRTNTGELFF. The DNA for the CDR3 is TGTGCCAGCTCACCTGACAGAACGAACACCGGGGAGCTGTTTTTT. Looking up the rest from reference TRBV18 and TRBJ2-2 gives the full variable domain: NAGVMQNPRHLVRRRGQEARLRCSPMKGHSHVYWYRQLPEEGLKFMVYLQKENIIDESGMPKERFSAEFPKEGPSILRIQQVVRGDSAAYFCASSPDRTNTGELFFGEGSRLTVL.

This clone has just a few counts. The V and J genes are TRBV30 and TRBJ2-1; TRBD2 aligns across 11 bases. The CDR3 runs to 16 residues. V shed 2 bases, J shed 4 bases, and the junction held 7 bases outside the gene matches. Germline V gives CDR1 GTSNPN, CDR2 SVGIG (reference sequence). CDR3 in amino acids: CAWSISGRAGYNEQFF. CDR3 DNA sequence: TGTGCCTGGAGTATTAGCGGGAGGGCCGGTTACAATGAGCAGTTCTTC.

The chain combines TRBV11-2 with TRBJ2-2; TRBD1 aligns across 9 bases. Germline V gives CDR1 SGHAT, CDR2 FQNNGV. The V gene end was trimmed by 5 bases and the J gene end by 6 bases; junction bases not matched to a gene: 1. CDR3 length: 13 amino acids. The CDR3 region has the DNA TGTGCCAGCAGCAGGGACAGGGCCGGGGAGCTGTTTTTT. Translating gives CASSRDRAGELFF.

The V and J genes are TRBV7-6 and TRBJ2-5, with TRBD2 matching over 12 bases. The CDR3 extends over 16 amino acids. Germline CDR1 is SGHVS and CDR2 is FNYEAQ. The trim removed 5 bases at V and 0 bases at J, leaving 4 bases unmatched. The CDR3 coding sequence is TGTGCCAGCAGCCTCCTAGCGGGGGGGTACCAAGAGACCCAGTACTTC. It encodes CASSLLAGGYQETQYF.

This clone was recorded at least ten times. This chain links TRBV19 with TRBJ1-1; D unresolved. V shed 3 bases and J shed 9 bases, with 14 bases lying between them. The CDR3 sequence is 13 residues long. Germline values: CDR1 LNHDA, CDR2 SQIVND (reference sequence). The CDR3 loop is CASSITSATQAFF. The CDR3 DNA reads as TGTGCCAGTAGTATCACATCGGCCACCCAAGCTTTCTTT.

The chain employs TRBV28 and TRBJ1-3; 7 positions agree with TRBD1. CDR1 and CDR2 (germline): MDHEN, SYDVKM. This CDR3 has 18 amino acids. V lost 5 bases to trimming and J lost 0 bases; unmatched junction nucleotides: 13. The CDR3 region has the DNA TGTGCCAGCAGTCCCAATCCGGGACAGCTTAACTCTGGAAACACCATATATTTT. It translates to CASSPNPGQLNSGNTIYF. Based on the CDR3 plus reference TRBV28 and TRBJ1-3, the full variable domain is DVKVTQSSRYLVKRTGEKVFLECVQDMDHENMFWYRQDPGLGLRLIYFSYDVKMKEKGDIPEGYSVSREKKERFSLILESASTNQTSMYLCASSPNPGQLNSGNTIYFGEGSWLTVV.

The chain joins TRBV6-6 to TRBJ2-7; TRBD1 matches 7 bases. Per germline, CDR1 MNHNY and CDR2 SVGAGI (reference sequence). The junction had 5 bases not matched to a gene; V was cut back by 5 bases and J by 10 bases. There are 11 residues in the CDR3. The CDR3: CASSGGQAQYF. In DNA, the CDR3 is TGTGCCAGCAGTGGTGGACAGGCACAGTACTTC.

Here the CDR3 reads CASSKDYPNYNEQFF. In nucleotides, the CDR3 is TGCGCCAGCAGCAAGGACTATCCGAACTACAATGAGCAGTTCTTC. The chain couples TRBV5-1 to TRBJ2-1; a weak D match, TRBD2 (6 bases). The CDR3 runs to 15 residues. Trimming removed 4 bases from V and 3 bases from J, with 14 bases in between. Germline values: CDR1 SGHRS, CDR2 YFSETQ.

This clone has at least ten counts. This chain uses TRBV4-1 with TRBJ2-1; D gene unclear. V was clipped by 1 base and J by 0 bases, with 10 bases between them. From germline, CDR1 is MGHRA and CDR2 YSYEKL. The CDR3 has 16 residues. The CDR3 DNA reads TGCGCCAGCAGCCAAGCTAATCTCGTCTCCTACAATGAGCAGTTCTTC. Protein product: CASSQANLVSYNEQFF.

The chain links TRBV6-5 to TRBJ1-2; TRBD1 might be the D (5 bases). With 5 bases removed from V and 11 bases from J, the gap between germline ends came to 12 bases. The CDR3 consists of 11 residues. Germline-derived CDR1 and CDR2 are MNHEY and SVGAGI. The CDR3: CASSTQTAYTF. In DNA, the CDR3 is TGTGCCAGCAGTACGCAGACAGCTTACACCTTC.

V usage is TRBV25-1 and J usage is TRBJ1-1; 9 nucleotides match TRBD1. The CDR3 has 13 amino acids. CDR1 MGHDK and CDR2 SYGVNS come from the germline V gene. Trimming took 1 base from V and 7 from J; bases not matched to a gene: 1. The chain's CDR3 is CASSESGQGEAFF. CDR3 DNA sequence: TGTGCCAGCAGTGAATCGGGACAGGGTGAAGCTTTCTTT.

This rearrangement joins TRBV27 to TRBJ2-7; possibly TRBD2 for D (6 bases). CDR1 and CDR2 (germline): MNHEY, SMNVEV (reference sequence). V was pared by 2 bases and J by 0 bases, with 14 bases between. The CDR3 totals 16 residues. CDR3 bases: TGTGCCAGCAGTTTACTGGGGGGACGGAGCTCCTACGAGCAGTACTTC. Its protein is CASSLLGGRSSYEQYF.

This clone appeared a few times. This sequence joins TRBV4-1 and TRBJ2-1, with TRBD2 identical over 12 bases. The V segment lost 1 base and the J segment 4 bases; nucleotides outside the gene matches: 2. CDR3 length: 16 residues. In germline, CDR1 is MGHRA, CDR2 YSYEKL. The CDR3 DNA reads as TGCGCCAGCAGCCAAGGGACTAGCGGGACATACAATGAGCAGTTCTTC. This sequence encodes CASSQGTSGTYNEQFF.